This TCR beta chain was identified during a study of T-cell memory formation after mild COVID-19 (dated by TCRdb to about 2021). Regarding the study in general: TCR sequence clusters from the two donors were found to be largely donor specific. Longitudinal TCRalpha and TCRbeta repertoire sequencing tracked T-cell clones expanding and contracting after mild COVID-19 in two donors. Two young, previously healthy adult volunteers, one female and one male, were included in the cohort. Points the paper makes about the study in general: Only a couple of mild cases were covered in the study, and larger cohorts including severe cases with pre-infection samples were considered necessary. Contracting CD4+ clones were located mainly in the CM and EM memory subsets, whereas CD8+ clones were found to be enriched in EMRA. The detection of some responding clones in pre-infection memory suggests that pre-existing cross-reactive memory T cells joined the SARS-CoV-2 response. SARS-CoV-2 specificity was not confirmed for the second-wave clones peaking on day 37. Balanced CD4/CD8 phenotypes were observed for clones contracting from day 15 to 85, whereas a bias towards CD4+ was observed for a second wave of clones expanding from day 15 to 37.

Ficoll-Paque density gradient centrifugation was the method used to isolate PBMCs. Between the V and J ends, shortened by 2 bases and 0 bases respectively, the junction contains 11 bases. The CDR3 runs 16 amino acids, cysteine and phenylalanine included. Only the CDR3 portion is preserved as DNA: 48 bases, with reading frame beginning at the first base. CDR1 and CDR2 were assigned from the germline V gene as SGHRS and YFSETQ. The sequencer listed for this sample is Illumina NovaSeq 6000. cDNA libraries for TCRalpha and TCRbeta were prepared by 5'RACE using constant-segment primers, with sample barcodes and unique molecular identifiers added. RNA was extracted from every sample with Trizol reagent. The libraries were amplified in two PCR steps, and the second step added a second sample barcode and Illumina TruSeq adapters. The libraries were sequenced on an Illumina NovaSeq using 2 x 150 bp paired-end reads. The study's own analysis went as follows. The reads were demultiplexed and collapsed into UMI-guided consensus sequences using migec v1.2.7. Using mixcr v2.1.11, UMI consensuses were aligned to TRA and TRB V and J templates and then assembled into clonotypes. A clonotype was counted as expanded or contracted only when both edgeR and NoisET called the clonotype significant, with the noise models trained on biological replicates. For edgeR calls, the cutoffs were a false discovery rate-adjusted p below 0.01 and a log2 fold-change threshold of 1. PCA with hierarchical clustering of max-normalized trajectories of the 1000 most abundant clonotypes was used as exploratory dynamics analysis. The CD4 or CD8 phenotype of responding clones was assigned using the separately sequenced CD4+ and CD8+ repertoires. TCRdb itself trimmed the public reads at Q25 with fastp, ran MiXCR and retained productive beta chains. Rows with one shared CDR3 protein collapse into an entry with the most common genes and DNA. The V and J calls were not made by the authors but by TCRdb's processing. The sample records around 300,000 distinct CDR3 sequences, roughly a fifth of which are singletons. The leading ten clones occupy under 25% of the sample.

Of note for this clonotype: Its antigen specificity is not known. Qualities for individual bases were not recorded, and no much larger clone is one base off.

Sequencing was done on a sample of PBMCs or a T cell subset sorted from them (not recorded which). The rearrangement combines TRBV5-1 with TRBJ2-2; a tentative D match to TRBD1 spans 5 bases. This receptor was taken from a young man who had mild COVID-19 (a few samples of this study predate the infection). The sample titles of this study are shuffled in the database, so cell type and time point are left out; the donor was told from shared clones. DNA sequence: TGCGCCAGCAGCTTACAGGACCAAGCGAACACCGGGGAGCTGTTTTTT. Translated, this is CASSLQDQANTGELFF.